Each of the 4 T cell receptor beta chains below was sequenced from the same sample in a study of read filtering for tumor transcriptome and immune sequencing. This library used roughly 0.4 ug RNA and molecular barcoded adaptors spanning alpha/delta and beta/gamma chains. Using its own MiXCR run on the reads, TCRdb lists one record per CDR3 protein. The table has around 23,000 distinct CDR3 sequences, around a fifth seen once. Sequenced material: a population of CD138-negative cells sorted from bone marrow. Receptors were obtained from a donor over 35 with multiple myeloma.

Worth noting for this clonotype: This likely traces to a read error, being one base from a far larger clone. The chain recombines TRBV7-9 with TRBJ2-1; tentatively, D is TRBD2 (7 bases). Looked up from germline, CDR1 is SEHNR and CDR2 is FQNEAQ (reference sequence). The CDR3 runs 15 residues. In nucleotides, the CDR3 is TGTGCCAGCGGCTTAGACGGGGGGCGATACAATGAGCAGTTCTTC. Protein sequence: CASGLDGGRYNEQFF.

The table lists this clonotype with many counts. The chain combines TRBV20-1 with TRBJ2-5; D is ambiguous. The germline CDR1 and CDR2 sequences are DFQATT and SNEGSKA (reference sequence). The length of the CDR3 is 12 residues. Trimming stripped 3 bases from V and 2 bases from J, with 7 bases between. CDR3 sequence reads: CSASRIQETQYF. CDR3 nucleotides: TGCAGTGCTAGTCGGATACAAGAGACCCAGTACTTC.

This clonotype was counted ten times or more. The gene calls are TRBV11-2 and TRBJ2-1; possibly TRBD1 for D (6 bases). Germline values: CDR1 SGHAT, CDR2 FQNNGV. The V gene lost 6 bases and the J gene lost 8 bases, with 14 bases spanning the gap. The CDR3 extends over 13 amino acids. The CDR3 DNA reads as TGTGCCAGCAGAGACAGGAATGGTGATGAGCAGTTCTTC. Its translation is CASRDRNGDEQFF.

This clonotype was detected many times. J is TRBJ2-5 and V is TRBV7-2; 11 bases line up with TRBD2. Per germline, CDR1 SGHTA and CDR2 FQGNSA. The CDR3 has 15 residues. V dropped 6 bases and J dropped 4; count of bases not matched to a gene: 7. CDR3 bases: TGTGCCAGCAGTCCTCCGGGACTAGCGGCAGAGACCCAGTACTTC. Its translation: CASSPPGLAAETQYF.